Sequencing of this T cell receptor beta chain was carried out in a study of blood T cells in healthy people across ages. Russia was home to the donors, healthy Caucasian individuals aged roughly 6 to 100. Study findings and constraints: Age advanced and TCR beta diversity per million T cells fell, roughly linearly.

This clonotype was observed a handful of times. Its antigen is not known. For the second PCR, which ran for 7 to 11 cycles, a sample-barcoded 5' primer and a J-beta primer mix were used. Sequencing yielded, for each sample, at least 3 million paired-end reads carrying CDR3. TCRdb re-called the 5' RACE reads with MiXCR, one entry per CDR3 protein. The sample lists 1.5 million to 2 million distinct CDR3 sequences, 28% seen once, with more than 6% in the top ten. Germline V gives CDR1 DFQATT, CDR2 SNEGSKA (reference sequence). Trimming removed 6 bases at V and 7 bases at J, with 9 bases between. The CDR3 runs 10 residues.

The sample comprised blood. The V gene is TRBV20-1, the J gene TRBJ2-5; D is ambiguous. The TCR comes from a woman aged 25 to 39 in good health. CDR3 amino acids: CSARLGTQYF. The CDR3, as DNA: TGCAGTGCGCGTCTGGGGACCCAGTACTTC.